Listed here are 19 T cell receptor beta chains from one sample, sequenced in a study of cytotoxic CD8 clonotypes in ibrutinib-treated CLL. Sequenced by immunoSEQ multiplex PCR; TCRdb stores in-frame clones only, minus some. The table includes about 310,000 clones, around four fifths detected once. The specimen was PBMCs, collected before ibrutinib treatment. These receptors originate from a human donor with chronic lymphocytic leukemia.

This chain links TRBV10-3 with TRBJ2-1; 7 nucleotides match TRBD2. CDR1 is ENHRY and CDR2 is SYGVKD in the germline V gene. The V gene end was trimmed by 7 bases and the J gene end by 4 bases; junction bases not matched to a gene: 7. The CDR3 is made up of 14 amino acids. The CDR3 region is CAIKELAAYNEQFF. Written as DNA, the CDR3 is TGTGCCATCAAGGAGCTAGCGGCATACAATGAGCAGTTCTTC.

This sequence joins TRBV6-5 and TRBJ2-7, with 10 bases that match TRBD1. This CDR3 has 15 residues. Germline trimming cut 5 bases from V and 3 bases from J; bases unmatched to any gene: 7. CDR1 and CDR2 (germline): MNHEY, SVGAGI. The CDR3 loop is CASSTQRTGGYEQYF. In DNA form, the CDR3 reads TGTGCCAGCAGTACACAAAGGACAGGGGGCTACGAGCAGTACTTC.

This chain's CDR3 is CSVVRTRRAQYF. CDR3 DNA: TGCAGCGTTGTGCGCACCCGGAGGGCCCAGTACTTC. The rearrangement joins TRBV29-1 to TRBJ2-5; D might be TRBD2 (6 bases). Germline lookup yields CDR1 SQVTM and CDR2 ANQGSEA. The CDR3 runs 12 residues. V was shortened by 4 bases and J by 9 bases, with 15 bases between the two germline ends.

In DNA, the CDR3 is TGTGCCAGCAGCAAAGATTCTAGTGTTACCGGGGAGCTGTTTTTT. It translates to CASSKDSSVTGELFF. The chain carries TRBV28 and TRBJ2-2; D not certain. Germline V gene lookup returns CDR1 MDHEN and CDR2 SYDVKM. CDR3 length: 15 residues. Trimming removed 6 bases at V and 5 bases at J, with 16 bases between.

The chain employs TRBV27 and TRBJ2-7; D gene ambiguous. Trimming pared 5 bases from V and 6 bases from J, leaving 14 bases between. The CDR3 consists of 13 residues. Germline CDR1 reads MNHEY; CDR2 reads SMNVEV (reference sequence). The chain's CDR3 is CASSLIGRSEQYF. As DNA, the CDR3 is TGTGCCAGCAGTCTTATCGGGCGGAGCGAGCAGTACTTC.

There are a few counts of this clone. The chain recombines TRBV5-1 with TRBJ2-7; 8 positions match TRBD2. Per the germline V gene, CDR1 is SGHRS and CDR2 is YFSETQ. This CDR3 spans 16 amino acids. With 0 bases clipped from V and 2 bases from J, the junction kept 7 bases outside the gene matches. This CDR3 reads CASSLAGLANAYEQYF. The CDR3 DNA reads TGCGCCAGCAGCTTGGCCGGACTAGCTAACGCCTACGAGCAGTACTTC.

The chain is built from TRBV6-5 and TRBJ2-7; D possibly corresponds to TRBD2 (6 bases). This CDR3 is built from 16 residues. Per the germline V gene, CDR1 is MNHEY and CDR2 is SVGAGI. V lost 0 bases to trimming and J lost 7 bases, with 19 bases between them. The CDR3 region has the DNA TGTGCCAGCAGTTACTCAATCGGGAGCAGGGCTAAAGAGCAGTACTTC. It is translated as CASSYSIGSRAKEQYF.

This sequence joins TRBV7-2 and TRBJ1-4; D is unresolved. V was clipped by 1 base and J by 7 bases, with 7 bases between them. This CDR3 comprises 13 residues. CDR1 and CDR2 from the germline V gene are SGHTA and FQGNSA. The CDR3 here is CASSLGTGEKLFF. The CDR3 DNA follows: TGTGCCAGCAGCTTAGGTACGGGTGAAAAACTGTTTTTT.

V is TRBV5-1 and J is TRBJ2-1; 14 bases match TRBD2. Germline CDR1 is SGHRS and CDR2 is YFSETQ. The CDR3 length is 17 residues. The V and J ends lost 4 bases and 4 bases, in that order; junction bases with no gene match: 7. The CDR3 DNA reads TGCGCCAGCAGCCTGGTCGGACTAGCGGGAGGTTACAATGAGCAGTTCTTC. It yields the protein CASSLVGLAGGYNEQFF.

The chain uses TRBV6-6 and TRBJ2-7, with 7 positions matching TRBD1. This CDR3 spans 14 amino acids. J gave up 3 bases and V 6 bases, and 8 bases lay outside the gene matches. The germline gives CDR1 MNHNY, CDR2 SVGAGI (reference sequence). The chain's CDR3 is CASRQQGISYEQYF. CDR3 sequence (DNA): TGTGCCAGCAGACAACAGGGGATCAGCTACGAGCAGTACTTC.

The chain links TRBV6-1 to TRBJ2-5, with 7 bases aligning to TRBD1. The V and J ends lost 4 bases and 1 base, in that order; junction bases with no gene match: 12. The CDR3 runs 17 residues. Germline V gene data show CDR1 as MNHNS and CDR2 as SASEGT. The CDR3 region is CASSGGTQGRLQETQYF. CDR3 nucleotides: TGTGCCAGCAGTGGAGGGACACAGGGGAGACTCCAAGAGACCCAGTACTTC.

CDR3 residues: CASNRPSQETQYF. The CDR3 bases are TGTGCCAGCAATCGGCCTAGCCAAGAGACCCAGTACTTC. The V and J genes are TRBV6-6 and TRBJ2-5; no definite D call. CDR1 is MNHNY, CDR2 SVGAGI, per germline (reference sequence). V lost 7 bases, J lost 1 base, and 10 bases lay in between. This CDR3 has 13 amino acids.

This sequence joins TRBV28 and TRBJ2-5; D possibly corresponds to TRBD1 (6 bases). From germline, CDR1 is MDHEN and CDR2 SYDVKM. Between the trimmed V and J ends, which lost 4 bases and 1 base, there was a span of 13 bases. The CDR3 has 15 residues. The CDR3 sequence is CASSSTGTPQETQYF. The CDR3 DNA sequence: TGTGCCAGCAGTTCAACCGGGACACCCCAAGAGACCCAGTACTTC.

The rearrangement links TRBV7-9 to TRBJ1-1, with D possibly TRBD1 on 6 matching bases. The CDR3 runs to 14 residues. In germline, CDR1 is SEHNR, CDR2 FQNEAQ (reference sequence). V lost 1 base and J lost 6, with 12 bases in between. The chain's CDR3 is CASSLVTGYAEAFF. In DNA, the CDR3 is TGTGCCAGCAGCTTAGTCACAGGGTACGCTGAAGCTTTCTTT.

This clone was recorded many times. The V call is TRBV19, the J call TRBJ2-1, with a weak D call TRBD2 (6 bases). Deletions cut 3 bases from V and 10 bases from J, with 16 bases between. The germline gives CDR1 LNHDA, CDR2 SQIVND (reference sequence). The CDR3 runs 14 residues. Here the CDR3 reads CASSMGGIGREQFF. The CDR3 coding sequence is TGTGCCAGTAGTATGGGCGGGATCGGTAGGGAGCAGTTCTTC.

V gene TRBV4-1 combines with J gene TRBJ2-3; 9 nucleotides line up with TRBD2. The CDR3 runs to 17 residues. Germline lookup yields CDR1 MGHRA and CDR2 YSYEKL. Trimming took 0 bases from V and 2 from J; bases not matched to a gene: 6. The DNA of the CDR3 is TGCGCCAGCAGCCAAGATGGGGGACTAGCTTACACAGATACGCAGTATTTT. It is translated as CASSQDGGLAYTDTQYF.

The rearrangement uses TRBV27 and TRBJ2-2, with 7 bases matching TRBD1. Germline CDR1 reads MNHEY; CDR2 reads SMNVEV (reference sequence). The CDR3 is 16 amino acids. Unmatched junction bases numbered 7, after V lost 3 bases and J lost 3 bases. The CDR3 loop is CASSFMTGQYTGELFF. Written as DNA, the CDR3 is TGTGCCAGCAGTTTTATGACAGGGCAATACACCGGGGAGCTGTTTTTT.

The gene calls are TRBV5-1 and TRBJ2-7; D unclear. Germline V CDR1 and CDR2: SGHRS, YFSETQ. This CDR3 is built from 12 residues. The V end was cut by 0 bases, the J end by 3 bases, with 4 bases between. CDR3 sequence (DNA): TGCGCCAGCAGCTTGGGAGACTACGAGCAGTACTTC. Protein product: CASSLGDYEQYF.

The CDR3 bases are TGCAGCGTGAGGGGCGTTAACACTGAAGCTTTCTTT. The encoded protein is CSVRGVNTEAFF. The chain links TRBV29-1 to TRBJ1-1; possible D gene TRBD1, 5 bases. Germline CDR1 SQVTM, CDR2 ANQGSEA. CDR3 length: 12 residues. V lost 6 bases, J lost 2 bases, and 10 bases lay in between.